A selection of T cell receptor beta chains follows, all from one sample in a study of shared clonotypes between healthy human individuals. Sequenced by immunoSEQ multiplex PCR; TCRdb stores in-frame clones only, minus some. The data hold millions of clones, with 85% to 95% observed a single time. Sequenced sample: naive CD4+ T cells sorted from blood. The origin of the receptors is a man between 18 and 29 years old in good health. Each CDR3 is given with its conserved first and last residue. The D gene is left open where the match is weak. A clone size is listed for some rows: how often the clone was seen (once, few, many), or a class if it is expanded.

TRBJ2-7,-,-,TRBV7-2,CASSLGPSYEQYF,TGTGCCAGCAGCTTGGGACCCTCCTACGAGCAGTACTTC
TRBJ2-7,once,-,TRBV6-1,CASSEAGSPPYEQYF,TGTGCCAGCAGTGAAGCCGGGTCGCCCCCATACGAGCAGTACTTC
TRBJ2-7,-,-,TRBV5-5,CASSAILQGEQYF,TGTGCCAGCAGCGCTATTTTGCAGGGCGAGCAGTACTTC
TRBJ1-5,-,-,TRBV2,CASSEQAFNQPQHF,TGTGCCAGCAGTGAACAGGCGTTCAATCAGCCCCAGCATTTT
TRBJ2-1,-,-,TRBV6-5,CASQRQISYNEQFF,TGTGCCAGCCAGCGGCAAATCTCCTACAATGAGCAGTTCTTC
TRBJ2-1,-,TRBD1,TRBV10-2,CATLLDRNNEQFF,TGCGCCACCCTGCTGGACAGGAACAATGAGCAGTTCTTC
TRBJ1-1,-,TRBD1,TRBV29-1,CSVVQGGVTEAFF,TGCAGCGTCGTACAGGGGGGCGTCACTGAAGCTTTCTTT
TRBJ1-1,-,-,TRBV11-2,CASSPQGPTEAFF,TGTGCCAGCAGCCCTCAGGGACCCACTGAAGCTTTCTTT
TRBJ1-6,-,TRBD1,TRBV18,CASSPQGADSPLHF,TGTGCCAGCTCACCCCAGGGGGCTGATTCACCCCTCCACTTT
TRBJ2-7,-,-,TRBV5-1,CASSFAGPYYEQYF,TGCGCCAGCAGCTTCGCAGGACCCTACTACGAGCAGTACTTC
TRBJ2-5,-,TRBD2,TRBV5-6,CASSPALSGGRGTQYF,TGTGCCAGCAGCCCGGCCCTAAGCGGGGGGAGGGGGACCCAGTACTTC
TRBJ2-4,-,-,TRBV30,CAWSPRGGGKYIQYF,TGTGCCTGGAGTCCCCGGGGCGGAGGGAAATACATTCAGTACTTC
TRBJ2-7,once,TRBD2,TRBV12-5,CASGLVVSASGGYEQYF,TGTGCTAGTGGTTTGGTTGTTTCGGCTAGCGGGGGGTACGAGCAGTACTTC
TRBJ1-2,once,TRBD1,TRBV25-1,CASSKWTGGGYTF,TGTGCCAGCAGTAAGTGGACAGGGGGCGGCTACACCTTC
TRBJ1-4,-,-,TRBV10-3,CAIGQGPTSTNEKLFF,TGTGCCATCGGTCAGGGTCCCACCTCAACTAATGAAAAACTGTTTTTT
TRBJ2-7,-,TRBD2,TRBV15,CASSVGGRFYEQYF,TGTGCCAGCAGTGTCGGCGGGAGGTTCTACGAGCAGTACTTC
TRBJ2-7,-,TRBD1,TRBV10-3,CAISESLNRDSHF,TGTGCCATCAGTGAGTCCCTAAACAGGGACAGCCACTTC
TRBJ2-5,-,TRBD1,TRBV27,CASSSGQGQETQYF,TGTGCCAGCAGTTCCGGACAGGGACAAGAGACCCAGTACTTC
TRBJ1-5,-,TRBD1,TRBV10-3,CAISQTGVSNQPQHF,TGTGCCATCAGCCAAACAGGGGTTAGCAATCAGCCCCAGCATTTT
TRBJ1-6,-,-,TRBV29-1,CSVVSGPLEPLHF,TGCAGCGTTGTCTCAGGTCCTCTCGAGCCCCTCCACTTT
TRBJ1-2,-,-,TRBV7-2,CASSLDGLGSLGGYTF,TGTGCCAGCAGCTTAGACGGCCTGGGGAGCTTGGGTGGCTACACCTTC
TRBJ2-3,-,-,TRBV2,CASSEGGTQYF,TGTGCCAGCAGTGAAGGCGGTACGCAGTATTTT
TRBJ1-6,-,-,TRBV6-1,CASSEVRDSPLHF,TGTGCCAGCAGTGAGGTTCGGGATTCACCCCTCCACTTT
TRBJ2-7,once,TRBD2,TRBV6-6,CASSYGAGDSYEQYF,TGTGCCAGCAGTTACGGGGCGGGAGACTCCTACGAGCAGTACTTC